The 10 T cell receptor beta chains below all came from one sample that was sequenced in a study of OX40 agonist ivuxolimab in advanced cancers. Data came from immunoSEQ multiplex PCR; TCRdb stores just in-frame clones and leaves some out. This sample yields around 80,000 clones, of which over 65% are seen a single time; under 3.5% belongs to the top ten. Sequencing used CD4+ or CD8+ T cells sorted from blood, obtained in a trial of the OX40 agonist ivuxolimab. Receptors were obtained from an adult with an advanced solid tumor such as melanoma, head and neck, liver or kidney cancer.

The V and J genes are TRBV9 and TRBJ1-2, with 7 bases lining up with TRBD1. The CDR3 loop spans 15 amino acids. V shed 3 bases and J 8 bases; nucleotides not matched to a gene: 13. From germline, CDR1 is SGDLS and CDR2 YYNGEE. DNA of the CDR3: TGTGCCAGCAGCGAGGGGGGACAGCTGAATAGCGGCTACACCTTC. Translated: CASSEGGQLNSGYTF.

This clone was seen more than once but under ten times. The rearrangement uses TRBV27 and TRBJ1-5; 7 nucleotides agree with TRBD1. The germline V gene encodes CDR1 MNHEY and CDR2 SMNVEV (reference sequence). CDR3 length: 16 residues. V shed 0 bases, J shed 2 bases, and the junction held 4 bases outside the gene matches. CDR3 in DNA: TGTGCCAGCAGTTTATCGAGGGGGCTCGGCAATCAGCCCCAGCATTTT. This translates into CASSLSRGLGNQPQHF.

Here the CDR3 reads CASSPPVLETQYF. The CDR3 DNA is TGTGCCAGCTCACCACCGGTTCTGGAGACCCAGTACTTC. The chain has TRBV18 and TRBJ2-5; D unclear. Trimming took off 0 bases at V and 5 bases at J, with 7 bases between the two ends. The CDR3 has 13 amino acids. Looked up from germline, CDR1 is KGHSH and CDR2 is LQKENI.

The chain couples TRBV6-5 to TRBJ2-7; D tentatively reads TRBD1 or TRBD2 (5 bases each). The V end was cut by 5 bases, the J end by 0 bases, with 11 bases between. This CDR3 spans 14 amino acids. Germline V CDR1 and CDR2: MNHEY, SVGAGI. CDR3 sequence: CASSTGTDSYEQYV. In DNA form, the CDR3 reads TGTGCCAGCAGTACCGGGACGGACTCCTACGAGCAGTACGTC.

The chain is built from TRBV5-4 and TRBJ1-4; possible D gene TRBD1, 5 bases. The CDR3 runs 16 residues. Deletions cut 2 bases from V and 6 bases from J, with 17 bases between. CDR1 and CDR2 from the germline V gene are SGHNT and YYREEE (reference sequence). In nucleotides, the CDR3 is TGTGCCAGCAGCTTTCTGGGGAGGGGATCCGATGAAAAACTGTTTTTT. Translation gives CASSFLGRGSDEKLFF.

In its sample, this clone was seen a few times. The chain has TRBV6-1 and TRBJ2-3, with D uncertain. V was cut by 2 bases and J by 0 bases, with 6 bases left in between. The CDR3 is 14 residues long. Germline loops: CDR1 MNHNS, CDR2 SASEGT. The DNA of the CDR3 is TGTGCCAGCAGTGAAATATACAGCACAGATACGCAGTATTTT. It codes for CASSEIYSTDTQYF.

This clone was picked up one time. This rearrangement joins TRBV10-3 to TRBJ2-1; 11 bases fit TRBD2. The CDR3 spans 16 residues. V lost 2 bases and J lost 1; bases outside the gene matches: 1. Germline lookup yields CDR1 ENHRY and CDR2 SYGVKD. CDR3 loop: CAISEPSGGSYNEQFF. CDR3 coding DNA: TGTGCCATCAGTGAGCCTAGCGGGGGGTCCTACAATGAGCAGTTCTTC.

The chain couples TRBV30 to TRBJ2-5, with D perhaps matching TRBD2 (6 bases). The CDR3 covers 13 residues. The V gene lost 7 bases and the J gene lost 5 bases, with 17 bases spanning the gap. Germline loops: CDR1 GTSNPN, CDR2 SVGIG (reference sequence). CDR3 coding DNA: TGTGCCTTCGCTGGGGGGTGGGGCGAGACCCAGTACTTC. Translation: CAFAGGWGETQYF.

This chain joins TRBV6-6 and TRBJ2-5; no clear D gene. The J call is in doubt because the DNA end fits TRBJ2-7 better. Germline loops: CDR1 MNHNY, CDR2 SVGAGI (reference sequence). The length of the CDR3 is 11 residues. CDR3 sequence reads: CASSPSYEQYF. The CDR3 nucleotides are TGTGCCAGCAGTCCCTCTTACGAGCAGTACTTC.

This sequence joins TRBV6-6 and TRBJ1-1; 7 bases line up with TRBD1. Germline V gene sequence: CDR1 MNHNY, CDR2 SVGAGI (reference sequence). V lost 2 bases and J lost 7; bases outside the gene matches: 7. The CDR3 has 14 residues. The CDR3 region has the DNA TGTGCCAGCAGTTACAGGGACAGAACCCTTGAAGCTTTCTTT. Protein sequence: CASSYRDRTLEAFF.